These 2 T cell receptor beta chains originate from one sample sequenced in a study of STAT5B mutations in CD4+ large granular lymphocyte leukemia. Generated by immunoSEQ multiplex PCR, the TCRdb table keeps only in-frame clones and is missing some. This repertoire shows around 35,000 clones, roughly 72% found once; its top ten account for approximately 0.3%. The sample consisted of CD4+ T cells from blood buffy coats. The receptors shown here come from a human donor in good health.

CDR3: CASSDRIFQSGNTIYF. The CDR3 coding sequence is TGTGCCAGCAGTGATAGGATTTTTCAGTCTGGAAACACCATATATTTT. The chain couples TRBV2 to TRBJ1-3; D gene ambiguous. Germline V gene sequence: CDR1 SNHLY, CDR2 FYNNEI. Trimming took off 3 bases at V and 1 base at J, with 13 bases between the two ends. The CDR3 has 16 amino acids. Looking up the rest from reference TRBV2 and TRBJ1-3 gives the full variable domain: EPEVTQTPSHQVTQMGQEVILRCVPISNHLYFYWYRQILGQKVEFLVSFYNNEISEKSEIFDDQFSVERPDGSNFTLKIRSTKLEDSAMYFCASSDRIFQSGNTIYFGEGSWLTVV.

CDR3 DNA sequence: TGCAGCGTTGAAGACCAGCAATCTACAGTCACCGGGGAGCTGTTTTTT. Protein sequence: CSVEDQQSTVTGELFF. This chain links TRBV29-1 with TRBJ2-2; D uncertain. CDR1 is SQVTM and CDR2 is ANQGSEA in the germline V gene. The CDR3 consists of 16 residues. The V gene lost 0 bases and the J gene lost 4 bases, with 15 bases spanning the gap.